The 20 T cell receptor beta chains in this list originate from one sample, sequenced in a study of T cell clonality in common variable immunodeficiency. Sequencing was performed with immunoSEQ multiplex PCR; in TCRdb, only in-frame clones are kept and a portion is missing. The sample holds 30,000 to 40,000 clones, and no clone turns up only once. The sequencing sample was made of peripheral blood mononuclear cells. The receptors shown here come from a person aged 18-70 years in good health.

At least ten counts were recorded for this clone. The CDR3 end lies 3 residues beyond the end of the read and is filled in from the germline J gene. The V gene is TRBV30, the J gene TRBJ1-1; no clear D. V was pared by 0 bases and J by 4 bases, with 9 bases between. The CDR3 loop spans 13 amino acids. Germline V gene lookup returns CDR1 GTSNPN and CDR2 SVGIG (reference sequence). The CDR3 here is CAWSVGSLTEAFF. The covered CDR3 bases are TGTGCCTGGAGTGTGGGCAGTCTCACTGAA.

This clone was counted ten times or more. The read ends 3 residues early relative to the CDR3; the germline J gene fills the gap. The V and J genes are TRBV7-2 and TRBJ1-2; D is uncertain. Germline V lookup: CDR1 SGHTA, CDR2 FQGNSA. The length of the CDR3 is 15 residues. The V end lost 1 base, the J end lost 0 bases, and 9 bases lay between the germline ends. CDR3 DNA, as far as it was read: TGTGCCAGCAGCTTAGGAACTCTAACTAACTATGGC. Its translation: CASSLGTLTNYG. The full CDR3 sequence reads CASSLGTLTNYGYTF.

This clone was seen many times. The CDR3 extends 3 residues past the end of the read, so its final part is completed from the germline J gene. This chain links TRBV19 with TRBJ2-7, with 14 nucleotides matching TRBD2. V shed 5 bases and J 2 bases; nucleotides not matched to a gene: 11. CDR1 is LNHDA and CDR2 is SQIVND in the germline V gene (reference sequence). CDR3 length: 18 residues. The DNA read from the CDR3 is TGTGCCAGTAGTTTCGGACTAGCGGGGGGAACCCCAGCCTACGAG. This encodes CASSFGLAGGTPAYE. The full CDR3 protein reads CASSFGLAGGTPAYEQYF.

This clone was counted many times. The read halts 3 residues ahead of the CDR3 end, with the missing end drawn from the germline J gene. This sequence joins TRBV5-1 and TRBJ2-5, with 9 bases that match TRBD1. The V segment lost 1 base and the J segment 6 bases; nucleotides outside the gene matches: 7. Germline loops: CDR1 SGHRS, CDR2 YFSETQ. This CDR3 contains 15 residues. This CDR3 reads CASSLSGDRVQTQYF. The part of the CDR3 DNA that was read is TGCGCCAGCAGCTTGTCTGGGGACAGGGTACAGACC.

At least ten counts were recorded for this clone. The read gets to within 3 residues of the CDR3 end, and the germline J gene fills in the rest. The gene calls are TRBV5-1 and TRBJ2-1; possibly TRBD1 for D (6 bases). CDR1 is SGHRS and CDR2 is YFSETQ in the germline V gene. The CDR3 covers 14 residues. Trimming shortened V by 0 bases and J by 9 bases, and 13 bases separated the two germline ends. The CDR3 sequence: CASSLGQGRSEQFF. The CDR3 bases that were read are TGCGCCAGCAGCTTGGGCCAGGGGCGGTCTGAG. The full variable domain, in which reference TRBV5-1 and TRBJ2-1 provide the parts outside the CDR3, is KAGVTQTPRYLIKTRGQQVTLSCSPISGHRSVSWYQQTPGQGLQFLFEYFSETQRNKGNFPGRFSGRQFSNSRSEMNVSTLELGDSALYLCASSLGQGRSEQFFGPGTRLTVL.

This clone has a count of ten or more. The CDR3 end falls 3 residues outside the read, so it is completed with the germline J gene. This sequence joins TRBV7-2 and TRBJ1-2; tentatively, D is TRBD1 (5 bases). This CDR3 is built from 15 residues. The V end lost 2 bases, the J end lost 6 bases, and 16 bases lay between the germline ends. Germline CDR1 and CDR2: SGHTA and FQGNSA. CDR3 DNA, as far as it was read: TGTGCCAGCAGCTTATATTGGGGGGGGATGGATGGC. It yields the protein CASSLYWGGMDG. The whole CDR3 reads CASSLYWGGMDGYTF.

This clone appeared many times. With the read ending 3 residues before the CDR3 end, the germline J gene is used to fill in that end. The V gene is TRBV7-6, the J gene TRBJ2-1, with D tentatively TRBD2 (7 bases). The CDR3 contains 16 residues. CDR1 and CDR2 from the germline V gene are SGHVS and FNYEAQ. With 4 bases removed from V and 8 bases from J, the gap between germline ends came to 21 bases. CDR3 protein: CASSSRLARGGDEQFF. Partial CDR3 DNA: TGTGCCAGCAGCTCGCGACTAGCCCGAGGGGGAGATGAG.

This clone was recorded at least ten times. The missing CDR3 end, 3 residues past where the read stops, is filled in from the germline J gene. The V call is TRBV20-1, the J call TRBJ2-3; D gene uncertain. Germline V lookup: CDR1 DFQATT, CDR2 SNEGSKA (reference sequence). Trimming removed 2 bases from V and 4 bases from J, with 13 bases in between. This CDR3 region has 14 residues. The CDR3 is CSARNLLSPDTQYF. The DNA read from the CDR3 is TGCAGTGCTAGAAACCTTCTTAGCCCAGATACG.

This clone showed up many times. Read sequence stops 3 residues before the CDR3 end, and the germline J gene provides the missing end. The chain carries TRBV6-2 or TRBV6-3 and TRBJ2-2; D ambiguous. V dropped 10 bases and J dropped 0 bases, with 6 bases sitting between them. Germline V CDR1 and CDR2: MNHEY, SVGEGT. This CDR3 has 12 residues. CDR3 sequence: CAISPNTGELFF. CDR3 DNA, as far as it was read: TGTGCCATTTCTCCGAACACCGGGGAG.

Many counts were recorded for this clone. The CDR3 here is CSATRHPNQPQHF. The sequenced CDR3 bases are TGCAGTGCTACCCGACACCCTAATCAGCCC. This chain connects TRBV20-1 to TRBJ1-5; no clear D. The read halts 3 residues ahead of the CDR3 end, with the missing end drawn from the germline J gene. The germline V gene has CDR1 DFQATT and CDR2 SNEGSKA (reference sequence). The ends were cut back, 4 bases at V and 4 bases at J, with 11 bases in the middle. The CDR3 runs to 13 residues.

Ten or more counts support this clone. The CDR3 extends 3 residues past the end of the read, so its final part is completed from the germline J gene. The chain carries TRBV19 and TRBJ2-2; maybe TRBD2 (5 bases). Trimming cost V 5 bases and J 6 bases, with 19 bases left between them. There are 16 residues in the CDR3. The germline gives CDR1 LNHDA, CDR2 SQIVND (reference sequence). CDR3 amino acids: CASSPLRTGRAGELFF. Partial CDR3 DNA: TGTGCCAGTAGTCCATTGAGGACTGGAAGGGCCGGGGAG.

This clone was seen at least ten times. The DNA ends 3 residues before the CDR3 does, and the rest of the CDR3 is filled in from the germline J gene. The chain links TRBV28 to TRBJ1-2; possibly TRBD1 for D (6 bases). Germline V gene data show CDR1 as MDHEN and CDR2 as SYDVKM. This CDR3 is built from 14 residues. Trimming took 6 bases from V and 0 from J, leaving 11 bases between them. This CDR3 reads CASRRPGANYGYTF. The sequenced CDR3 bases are TGTGCCAGCAGAAGACCAGGGGCTAACTATGGC.

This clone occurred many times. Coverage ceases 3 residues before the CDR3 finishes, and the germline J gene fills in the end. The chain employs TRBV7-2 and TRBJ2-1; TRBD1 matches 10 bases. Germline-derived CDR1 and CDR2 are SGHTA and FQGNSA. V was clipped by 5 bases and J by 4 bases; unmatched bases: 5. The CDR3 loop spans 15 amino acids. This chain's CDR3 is CASSQTGGTYNEQFF. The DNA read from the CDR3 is TGTGCCAGCAGCCAGACAGGGGGCACTTACAATGAG.

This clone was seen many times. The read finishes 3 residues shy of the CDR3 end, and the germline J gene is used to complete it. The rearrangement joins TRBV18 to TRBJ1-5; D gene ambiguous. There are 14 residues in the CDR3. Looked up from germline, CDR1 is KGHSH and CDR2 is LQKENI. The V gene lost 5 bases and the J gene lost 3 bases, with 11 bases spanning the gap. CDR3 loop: CASSRGSVNQPQHF. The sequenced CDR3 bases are TGTGCCAGCTCAAGAGGGTCAGTCAATCAGCCC.

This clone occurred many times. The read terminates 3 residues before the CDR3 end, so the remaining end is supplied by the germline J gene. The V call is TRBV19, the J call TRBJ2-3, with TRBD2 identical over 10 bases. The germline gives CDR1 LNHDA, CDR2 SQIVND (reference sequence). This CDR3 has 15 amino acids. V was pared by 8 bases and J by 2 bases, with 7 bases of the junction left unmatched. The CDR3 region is CASSVSGGATDTQYF. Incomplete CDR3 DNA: TGTGCCAGTTCCGTAAGCGGGGGGGCCACAGATACG.

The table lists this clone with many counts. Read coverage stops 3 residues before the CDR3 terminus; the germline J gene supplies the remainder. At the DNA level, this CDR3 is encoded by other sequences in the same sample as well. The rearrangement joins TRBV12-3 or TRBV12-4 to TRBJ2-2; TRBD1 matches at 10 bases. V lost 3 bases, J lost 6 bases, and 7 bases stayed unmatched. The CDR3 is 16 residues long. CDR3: CASSFSGTGAAGELFF. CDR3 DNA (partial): TGTGCCAGCAGTTTTTCCGGGACAGGGGCGGCCGGGGAG.

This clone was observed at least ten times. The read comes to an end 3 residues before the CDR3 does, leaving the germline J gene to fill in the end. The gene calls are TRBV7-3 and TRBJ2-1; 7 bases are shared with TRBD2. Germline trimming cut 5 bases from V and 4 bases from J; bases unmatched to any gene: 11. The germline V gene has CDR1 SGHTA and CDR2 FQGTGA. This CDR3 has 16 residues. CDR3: CASSPAGGGPYNEQFF. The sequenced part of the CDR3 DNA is TGTGCCAGCAGCCCGGCCGGGGGAGGGCCATACAATGAG.

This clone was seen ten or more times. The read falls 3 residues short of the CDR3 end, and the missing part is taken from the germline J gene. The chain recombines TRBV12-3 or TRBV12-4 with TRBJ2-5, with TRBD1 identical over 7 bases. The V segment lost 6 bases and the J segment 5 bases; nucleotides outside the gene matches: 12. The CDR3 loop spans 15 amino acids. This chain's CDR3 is CASRPSTGRGETQYF. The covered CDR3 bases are TGTGCCAGCAGACCTTCGACAGGGCGAGGGGAGACC.

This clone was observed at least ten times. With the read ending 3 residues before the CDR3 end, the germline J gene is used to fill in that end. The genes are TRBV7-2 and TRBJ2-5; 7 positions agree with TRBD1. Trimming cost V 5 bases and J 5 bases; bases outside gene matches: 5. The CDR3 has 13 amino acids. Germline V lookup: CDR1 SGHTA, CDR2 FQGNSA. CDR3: CASSPTGPETQYF. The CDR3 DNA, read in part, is TGTGCCAGCAGCCCGACAGGGCCTGAGACC.

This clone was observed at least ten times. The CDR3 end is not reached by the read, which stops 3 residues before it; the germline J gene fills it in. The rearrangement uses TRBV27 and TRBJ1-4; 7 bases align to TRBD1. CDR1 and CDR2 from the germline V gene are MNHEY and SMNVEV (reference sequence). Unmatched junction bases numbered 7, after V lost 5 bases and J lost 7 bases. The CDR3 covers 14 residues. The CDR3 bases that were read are TGTGCCAGCAGTACTAGGGGGCTAGGTGAAAAA. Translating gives CASSTRGLGEK. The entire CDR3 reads CASSTRGLGEKLFF.